Listed below are T cell receptor beta chains from one sample, sequenced in a study of blood T cell repertoires in COVID-19. The protocol was immunoSEQ multiplex PCR, while the TCRdb copy is restricted to in-frame clones and leaves out a portion. Of approximately 77,000 clones in the sample, roughly 88% were seen once. Sequenced: peripheral blood. All receptors come from a woman at least 80 years old with acute or convalescent COVID-19. Each CDR3 is given with its conserved first and last residue. The order of the fields is clone size, J gene, V gene, D gene, CDR3 protein, CDR3 DNA. A D gene is named only where the DNA matches it firmly. Size is omitted from some rows. Given values are once, few, many or a class for expanded clones.

clone size: .; J gene: TRBJ1-5; V gene: TRBV4-1; D gene: TRBD1; CDR3 protein: CASSQEGQGSNQPQHF; CDR3 DNA: TGCGCCAGCAGCCAAGAAGGACAGGGAAGCAATCAGCCCCAGCATTTT
clone size: .; J gene: TRBJ2-1; V gene: TRBV11-2; D gene: TRBD2; CDR3 protein: CASSSAGVLYNEQFF; CDR3 DNA: TGTGCCAGCAGCTCAGCGGGAGTATTGTACAATGAGCAGTTCTTC
clone size: .; J gene: TRBJ1-4; V gene: TRBV7-9; D gene: .; CDR3 protein: CASSLYGGEKLFF; CDR3 DNA: TGTGCCAGCAGCTTATACGGCGGTGAAAAACTGTTTTTT
clone size: .; J gene: TRBJ2-4; V gene: TRBV27; D gene: TRBD2; CDR3 protein: CASRLAGTKNIQYF; CDR3 DNA: TGTGCCAGCAGGCTAGCGGGAACCAAAAACATTCAGTACTTC
clone size: .; J gene: TRBJ1-4; V gene: TRBV7-8; D gene: .; CDR3 protein: CASSIGGGEKLFF; CDR3 DNA: TGTGCCAGCAGCATCGGTGGCGGAGAAAAACTGTTTTTT
clone size: .; J gene: TRBJ1-5; V gene: TRBV19; D gene: .; CDR3 protein: CASSRREGNQPQHF; CDR3 DNA: TGTGCCAGTAGCCGCAGGGAGGGCAATCAGCCCCAGCATTTT
clone size: .; J gene: TRBJ1-2; V gene: TRBV5-1; D gene: TRBD1; CDR3 protein: CASSSDTGGRSGYTF; CDR3 DNA: TGCGCCAGCAGCTCCGATACAGGGGGGCGTAGCGGCTACACCTTC
clone size: .; J gene: TRBJ2-3; V gene: TRBV2; D gene: .; CDR3 protein: CASSELLALDTQYF; CDR3 DNA: TGTGCCAGCAGTGAACTCCTAGCGTTGGATACGCAGTATTTT
clone size: once; J gene: TRBJ1-3; V gene: TRBV19; D gene: .; CDR3 protein: CASSISGQGTGNTIYF; CDR3 DNA: TGTGCCAGTAGTATAAGTGGTCAGGGCACCGGAAACACCATATATTTT
clone size: .; J gene: TRBJ2-7; V gene: TRBV15; D gene: .; CDR3 protein: CATSRGGGVYEQYF; CDR3 DNA: TGTGCCACCAGCAGAGGGGGCGGGGTCTACGAGCAGTACTTC
clone size: .; J gene: TRBJ2-1; V gene: TRBV12-5; D gene: TRBD2; CDR3 protein: CASGLGLAGGNEQFF; CDR3 DNA: TGTGCTAGTGGTTTGGGGCTAGCGGGGGGCAATGAGCAGTTCTTC
clone size: .; J gene: TRBJ1-5; V gene: TRBV6-2/TRBV6-3; D gene: .; CDR3 protein: CASSYGPNRDGNQPQHF; CDR3 DNA: TGTGCCAGCAGTTACGGACCCAACAGGGATGGCAATCAGCCCCAGCATTTT
clone size: .; J gene: TRBJ1-4; V gene: TRBV5-1; D gene: TRBD1; CDR3 protein: CASSLSGQGARKLFF; CDR3 DNA: TGCGCCAGCAGCTTGAGTGGGCAGGGGGCACGAAAACTGTTTTTT
clone size: .; J gene: TRBJ1-1; V gene: TRBV2; D gene: .; CDR3 protein: CASNAGMGLGNTEAFF; CDR3 DNA: TGTGCCAGCAATGCAGGGATGGGGCTGGGGAACACTGAAGCTTTCTTT
clone size: .; J gene: TRBJ2-7; V gene: TRBV6-5; D gene: TRBD1; CDR3 protein: CASGTGDPPYEQYF; CDR3 DNA: TGTGCCAGCGGAACAGGGGATCCGCCCTACGAGCAGTACTTC
clone size: .; J gene: TRBJ2-3; V gene: TRBV6-2/TRBV6-3; D gene: TRBD2; CDR3 protein: CASSYSTGGPDTQYF; CDR3 DNA: TGTGCCAGCAGTTACTCGACGGGGGGGCCCGATACGCAGTATTTT
clone size: .; J gene: TRBJ2-2; V gene: TRBV7-3; D gene: TRBD1; CDR3 protein: CASSGGGWGQDNTGELFF; CDR3 DNA: TGTGCCAGCAGCGGTGGCGGGTGGGGACAGGACAACACCGGGGAGCTGTTTTTT
clone size: .; J gene: TRBJ2-7; V gene: TRBV7-9; D gene: TRBD1; CDR3 protein: CASSPILGQGEQYF; CDR3 DNA: TGTGCCAGCAGCCCTATTCTAGGACAGGGAGAGCAGTACTTC
clone size: .; J gene: TRBJ2-4; V gene: TRBV3-1/TRBV3-2; D gene: .; CDR3 protein: CASSRGQGGGNIQYF; CDR3 DNA: TGTGCCAGCAGCCGCGGGCAGGGAGGAGGGAACATTCAGTACTTC
clone size: .; J gene: TRBJ1-1; V gene: TRBV20-1; D gene: .; CDR3 protein: CSARTDEAFF; CDR3 DNA: TGCAGTGCTAGAACAGATGAAGCTTTCTTT
clone size: .; J gene: TRBJ2-3; V gene: TRBV18; D gene: .; CDR3 protein: CASSPSVSSTDTQYF; CDR3 DNA: TGTGCCAGCTCACCATCTGTATCTAGCACAGATACGCAGTATTTT
clone size: .; J gene: TRBJ2-2; V gene: TRBV6-5; D gene: .; CDR3 protein: CASSYPSGELFF; CDR3 DNA: TGTGCCAGCAGTTACCCGAGCGGGGAGCTGTTTTTT
clone size: .; J gene: TRBJ1-1; V gene: TRBV5-1; D gene: .; CDR3 protein: CASSLDGMNTEAFF; CDR3 DNA: TGCGCCAGCAGCTTGGACGGGATGAACACTGAAGCTTTCTTT
clone size: .; J gene: TRBJ1-6; V gene: TRBV5-1; D gene: .; CDR3 protein: CASSLASRSPLHF; CDR3 DNA: TGCGCCAGCAGCTTGGCTTCCCGTTCACCCCTCCACTTT
clone size: few; J gene: TRBJ2-1; V gene: TRBV19; D gene: TRBD2; CDR3 protein: CASSHLGLLAGGFDNEQFF; CDR3 DNA: TGTGCCAGTAGCCACTTGGGGTTGCTAGCGGGAGGTTTTGACAATGAGCAGTTCTTC
clone size: .; J gene: TRBJ1-6; V gene: TRBV18; D gene: .; CDR3 protein: CATTPDSGAISPLHF; CDR3 DNA: TGTGCCACTACCCCGGACAGTGGAGCCATTTCACCCCTCCACTTT
clone size: once; J gene: TRBJ2-7; V gene: TRBV5-5; D gene: TRBD1; CDR3 protein: CASSWDRVGEQYF; CDR3 DNA: TGTGCCAGCAGCTGGGACAGGGTAGGCGAGCAGTACTTC
clone size: .; J gene: TRBJ1-2; V gene: TRBV9; D gene: .; CDR3 protein: CASSGGRFNGYTF; CDR3 DNA: TGTGCCAGCAGCGGAGGCCGGTTCAATGGCTACACCTTC
clone size: .; J gene: TRBJ2-5; V gene: TRBV10-2; D gene: TRBD2; CDR3 protein: CASRASGRVETQYF; CDR3 DNA: TGCGCCAGCAGAGCTAGCGGGAGAGTGGAGACCCAGTACTTC
clone size: few; J gene: TRBJ2-3; V gene: TRBV7-3; D gene: .; CDR3 protein: CASRQGRGTDTQYF; CDR3 DNA: TGTGCCAGCCGGCAGGGGAGGGGGACAGATACGCAGTATTTT
clone size: once; J gene: TRBJ1-4; V gene: TRBV2; D gene: TRBD1; CDR3 protein: CASGDRGPVAEKLFF; CDR3 DNA: TGTGCGAGCGGAGACAGGGGGCCGGTAGCTGAAAAACTGTTTTTT
clone size: .; J gene: TRBJ2-5; V gene: TRBV11-2; D gene: .; CDR3 protein: CASSLRSLVGKETQYF; CDR3 DNA: TGTGCCAGCAGCTTACGGAGCCTAGTCGGTAAAGAGACCCAGTACTTC
clone size: .; J gene: TRBJ1-4; V gene: TRBV28; D gene: .; CDR3 protein: CASRPGGMANEKLFF; CDR3 DNA: TGTGCCAGCAGGCCGGGGGGAATGGCTAATGAAAAACTGTTTTTT
clone size: .; J gene: TRBJ2-5; V gene: TRBV25-1; D gene: .; CDR3 protein: CATQGQQQETQYF; CDR3 DNA: TGTGCCACCCAAGGACAGCAACAAGAGACCCAGTACTTC
clone size: .; J gene: TRBJ2-2; V gene: TRBV7-9; D gene: .; CDR3 protein: CASSTPGTQNTGELFF; CDR3 DNA: TGTGCCAGCAGCACGCCCGGGACTCAGAACACCGGGGAGCTGTTTTTT
clone size: once; J gene: TRBJ2-7; V gene: TRBV7-2; D gene: TRBD2; CDR3 protein: CASTPRAGGYEQYF; CDR3 DNA: TGTGCCAGCACCCCGCGAGCGGGGGGGTACGAGCAGTACTTC
clone size: .; J gene: TRBJ2-1; V gene: TRBV15; D gene: TRBD2; CDR3 protein: CATSRVGSGRASNEQFF; CDR3 DNA: TGTGCCACCAGCAGAGTGGGTAGCGGGAGGGCCTCCAATGAGCAGTTCTTC
clone size: .; J gene: TRBJ2-5; V gene: TRBV11-2; D gene: .; CDR3 protein: CASSSPQIGYQETQYF; CDR3 DNA: TGTGCCAGCAGCTCCCCCCAGATCGGGTACCAAGAGACCCAGTACTTC
clone size: .; J gene: TRBJ2-1; V gene: TRBV6-5; D gene: TRBD2; CDR3 protein: CASMTSGPYNEQFF; CDR3 DNA: TGTGCCAGCATGACTAGCGGTCCCTACAATGAGCAGTTCTTC
clone size: .; J gene: TRBJ2-3; V gene: TRBV24-1; D gene: .; CDR3 protein: CATSDLPDLGTDTQYF; CDR3 DNA: TGTGCCACCAGTGATTTGCCCGACTTGGGCACAGATACGCAGTATTTT
clone size: .; J gene: TRBJ1-1; V gene: TRBV4-3; D gene: .; CDR3 protein: CASSQVTGSTEAFF; CDR3 DNA: TGCGCCAGCAGCCAAGTTACAGGGTCCACTGAAGCTTTCTTT
clone size: .; J gene: TRBJ1-5; V gene: TRBV7-7; D gene: .; CDR3 protein: CASRPRDRSSNQPQHF; CDR3 DNA: TGTGCTAGCAGGCCCCGAGACAGGTCTAGCAATCAGCCCCAGCATTTT
clone size: .; J gene: TRBJ2-1; V gene: TRBV9; D gene: .; CDR3 protein: CASSVAGDYNEQFF; CDR3 DNA: TGTGCCAGCAGCGTAGCGGGGGACTACAATGAGCAGTTCTTC
clone size: .; J gene: TRBJ2-1; V gene: TRBV5-1; D gene: .; CDR3 protein: CASSYRGGDNEQFF; CDR3 DNA: TGCGCCAGCAGCTACCGCGGCGGGGACAATGAGCAGTTCTTC
clone size: .; J gene: TRBJ2-6; V gene: TRBV5-1; D gene: .; CDR3 protein: CASSSPLSGFNSGANVLTF; CDR3 DNA: TGCGCCAGCAGCTCCCCATTGTCGGGATTCAACTCTGGGGCCAACGTCCTGACTTTC
clone size: .; J gene: TRBJ2-1; V gene: TRBV7-8; D gene: TRBD2; CDR3 protein: CASSLAGTSNEQFF; CDR3 DNA: TGTGCCAGCAGCTTAGCCGGGACTAGCAATGAGCAGTTCTTC
clone size: .; J gene: TRBJ2-7; V gene: TRBV27; D gene: TRBD1; CDR3 protein: CASRHTGTGSSYEQYF; CDR3 DNA: TGTGCCAGCAGACATACCGGGACAGGGAGCTCCTACGAGCAGTACTTC
clone size: .; J gene: TRBJ2-3; V gene: TRBV7-9; D gene: .; CDR3 protein: CASSPGPGRSEDTQYF; CDR3 DNA: TGTGCCAGCAGCCCGGGGCCCGGGAGAAGCGAGGATACGCAGTATTTT
clone size: .; J gene: TRBJ1-6; V gene: TRBV9; D gene: .; CDR3 protein: CASSLRTNFDSPLHF; CDR3 DNA: TGTGCCAGCAGCCTAAGAACTAATTTTGATTCACCCCTCCACTTT
clone size: .; J gene: TRBJ1-5; V gene: TRBV30; D gene: .; CDR3 protein: CAWSVRGNQPQHF; CDR3 DNA: TGTGCCTGGAGTGTACGAGGCAATCAGCCCCAGCATTTT
clone size: .; J gene: TRBJ1-2; V gene: TRBV6-1; D gene: .; CDR3 protein: CASSEMERAGYGYTF; CDR3 DNA: TGTGCCAGCAGTGAAATGGAGAGGGCGGGGTATGGCTACACCTTC
clone size: .; J gene: TRBJ2-3; V gene: TRBV5-1; D gene: TRBD2; CDR3 protein: CASSWVRREGRTDTQYF; CDR3 DNA: TGCGCCAGCAGCTGGGTAAGACGGGAGGGCCGCACAGATACGCAGTATTTT
clone size: few; J gene: TRBJ1-2; V gene: TRBV27; D gene: TRBD1; CDR3 protein: CASRNRGQGRGYTF; CDR3 DNA: TGTGCCAGCAGAAACCGAGGACAGGGCCGCGGCTACACCTTC
clone size: .; J gene: TRBJ1-6; V gene: TRBV30; D gene: .; CDR3 protein: CAWSVGEVSYNSPLHF; CDR3 DNA: TGTGCCTGGAGTGTAGGGGAAGTCTCCTATAATTCACCCCTCCACTTT
clone size: .; J gene: TRBJ1-1; V gene: TRBV9; D gene: .; CDR3 protein: CASSPPPAGSNTEAFF; CDR3 DNA: TGTGCCAGCAGCCCCCCCCCGGCAGGCTCGAACACTGAAGCTTTCTTT
clone size: .; J gene: TRBJ2-1; V gene: TRBV18; D gene: .; CDR3 protein: CASSPYGQFWNEQFF; CDR3 DNA: TGTGCCAGCTCACCCTACGGACAGTTTTGGAATGAGCAGTTCTTC
clone size: .; J gene: TRBJ1-3; V gene: TRBV5-6; D gene: .; CDR3 protein: CASSASGGSGNTIYF; CDR3 DNA: TGTGCCAGCAGCGCGTCCGGGGGCTCTGGAAACACCATATATTTT